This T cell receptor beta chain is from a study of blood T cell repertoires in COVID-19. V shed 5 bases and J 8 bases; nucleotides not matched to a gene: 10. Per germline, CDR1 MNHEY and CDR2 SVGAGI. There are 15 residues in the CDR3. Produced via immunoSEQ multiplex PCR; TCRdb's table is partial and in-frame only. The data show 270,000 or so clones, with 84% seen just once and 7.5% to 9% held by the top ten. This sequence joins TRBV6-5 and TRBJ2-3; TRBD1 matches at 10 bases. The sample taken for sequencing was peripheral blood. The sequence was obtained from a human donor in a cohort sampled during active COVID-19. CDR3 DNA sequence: TGTGCCAGCAGTCGGACAGGGGGATTCCGGGGTACGCAGTATTTT. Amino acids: CASSRTGGFRGTQYF.